One sample yielded the 27 T cell receptor beta chains listed below, sequenced in a study of cytomegalovirus exposure and HLA in healthy donors. It was with 60 Vbeta and 13 Jbeta primers that the PCR ran. Sequencing was performed with immunoSEQ multiplex PCR; in TCRdb, only in-frame clones are kept and a portion is missing. The table lists 130,000 or so clones, around 9% of them singletons. Material: PBMCs. The receptors come from a man aged 40-49 years in good health and CMV-seronegative.

This clone has more than one count but fewer than ten. This sequence joins TRBV19 and TRBJ2-1; 8 bases line up with TRBD2. V lost 3 bases, J lost 1 base, and 5 bases stayed unmatched. The germline CDR1 and CDR2 sequences are LNHDA and SQIVND (reference sequence). The CDR3 totals 16 residues. The CDR3 coding sequence is TGTGCCAGTAGTATTATGGGACTAGTTTCCTACAATGAGCAGTTCTTC. Translated: CASSIMGLVSYNEQFF.

The rearrangement uses TRBV18 and TRBJ2-1, with D unclear. CDR3 length: 14 residues. V was shortened by 3 bases and J by 2 bases, with 8 bases between the two germline ends. The V gene's germline CDR1 is KGHSH and CDR2 LQKENI. The CDR3 region has the DNA TGTGCCAGCTCACCGGAACAGACCTACAATGAGCAGTTCTTC. Translation: CASSPEQTYNEQFF.

A few counts support this clone. The J gene is TRBJ2-2, the V gene TRBV9; TRBD1 might be the D (6 bases). There are 15 residues in the CDR3. V was clipped by 0 bases and J by 7 bases, with 13 bases between them. From germline, CDR1 is SGDLS and CDR2 YYNGEE. The CDR3: CASSVGGGEVGELFF. In DNA form, the CDR3 reads TGTGCCAGCAGCGTAGGAGGGGGTGAAGTCGGGGAGCTGTTTTTT.

This clone was seen a handful of times. The CDR3 DNA follows: TGTGCTAGTGGTTTGGGGACAGGGGGCGGGGAGACCCAGTACTTC. This gives the protein CASGLGTGGGETQYF. J is TRBJ2-5 and V is TRBV12-5; 11 nucleotides agree with TRBD1. V was clipped by 1 base and J by 5 bases; unmatched bases: 3. The germline CDR1 and CDR2 sequences are LGHNT and FRNRAP. The CDR3 is made up of 15 amino acids.

V gene TRBV6-4 combines with J gene TRBJ2-2; TRBD1 might be the D (5 bases). The germline V and J ends were trimmed by 5 bases and 1 base, with 5 bases remaining between them. The germline gives CDR1 MRHNA, CDR2 SNTAGT. The CDR3 is 13 amino acids. The CDR3 DNA reads as TGTGCCAGCAGTACAGGGAACACCGGGGAGCTGTTTTTT. Protein product: CASSTGNTGELFF.

The rearrangement joins TRBV19 to TRBJ2-1, with D perhaps TRBD1 (5 bases). Trimming shortened V by 4 bases and J by 2 bases, and 15 bases separated the two germline ends. The CDR3 loop spans 16 amino acids. Looked up from germline, CDR1 is LNHDA and CDR2 is SQIVND (reference sequence). CDR3 protein: CASSTGAGSAYNEQFF. The CDR3 region has the DNA TGTGCCAGTAGTACCGGCGCAGGGTCGGCCTACAATGAGCAGTTCTTC.

The chain recombines TRBV6-1 with TRBJ2-5; 13 bases align to TRBD2. The CDR3 extends over 16 amino acids. The V segment lost 5 bases and the J segment 1 base; nucleotides outside the gene matches: 4. CDR1 is MNHNS, CDR2 SASEGT, per germline. CDR3: CASSQGLAGAQETQYF. As DNA, the CDR3 is TGTGCCAGCAGTCAAGGACTAGCGGGGGCCCAAGAGACCCAGTACTTC.

V and J are TRBV5-8 and TRBJ1-5; no reliable D call. This CDR3 spans 12 amino acids. The germline V gene encodes CDR1 SGHTS and CDR2 YDEGEE. Trimming stripped 2 bases from V and 7 bases from J, with 7 bases between. The CDR3 bases are TGTGCCAGCAGCTTTTTGAGGCAGCCCCAGCATTTT. It translates to CASSFLRQPQHF.

J is TRBJ2-7 and V is TRBV2, with 9 bases fitting TRBD1. The V gene's germline CDR1 is SNHLY and CDR2 FYNNEI. V lost 6 bases and J lost 3; bases outside the gene matches: 3. CDR3 length: 13 residues. The CDR3, as DNA: TGTGCCAGCAGAAGGGACAGGGTCTACGAGCAGTACTTC. This codes for CASRRDRVYEQYF.

The chain combines TRBV27 with TRBJ2-3; tentatively, D is TRBD2 (7 bases). The CDR3 is 14 residues long. V lost 6 bases and J lost 4, with 14 bases in between. Germline CDR1 is MNHEY and CDR2 is SMNVEV (reference sequence). The CDR3 DNA reads TGTGCCAGCAGCGGAGGGGGGGACGCAGATACGCAGTATTTT. Protein sequence: CASSGGGDADTQYF.

This clone turned up a few times. V usage is TRBV6-5 and J usage is TRBJ1-6; D gene unclear. V lost 5 bases, J lost 9 bases, and 17 bases lay in between. The germline gives CDR1 MNHEY, CDR2 SVGAGI. The CDR3 totals 15 residues. CDR3 DNA: TGTGCCAGCAGTCCCGGGTTTATACTAGGTTCACCCCTCCACTTT. Translation gives CASSPGFILGSPLHF.

This clone was observed a few times. Other DNA sequences of this sample code for an identical CDR3. J is TRBJ2-3 and V is TRBV6-5, with 8 bases that match TRBD2. The CDR3 has 14 amino acids. The germline CDR1 and CDR2 sequences are MNHEY and SVGAGI. The ends lost 6 bases at V and 6 bases at J; junction bases unmatched: 8. CDR3 in DNA: TGTGCCAGCAGCTTAGGACTAGCAGGGGATACGCAGTATTTT. Translation: CASSLGLAGDTQYF.

V usage is TRBV2 and J usage is TRBJ2-5; TRBD1 agrees at 9 bases. This CDR3 has 16 amino acids. Losses at the gene ends were 6 bases for V and 2 bases for J; bases not matched to a gene: 10. Germline CDR1 is SNHLY and CDR2 is FYNNEI. CDR3 sequence: CASRAFPGTGQETQYF. In nucleotides, the CDR3 is TGTGCCAGCAGAGCTTTTCCCGGGACAGGGCAAGAGACCCAGTACTTC.

The V call is TRBV6-5, the J call TRBJ1-6, with a tentative D call TRBD1 (6 bases). This CDR3 region has 16 residues. V was shortened by 0 bases and J by 5 bases, with 11 bases between the two germline ends. Germline V gene sequence: CDR1 MNHEY, CDR2 SVGAGI. The CDR3 DNA reads as TGTGCCAGCAGTTACTCGTTCAGGACAGATAATTCACCCCTCCACTTT. Translation gives CASSYSFRTDNSPLHF.

Concerning this clone: An end of the junction does not agree with germline; a read error may underlie this. This chain uses TRBV11-2 with TRBJ1-5; D unresolved. This CDR3 spans 13 amino acids. Looked up from germline, CDR1 is SGHAT and CDR2 is FQNNGV. CDR3 loop: CASSRYSNQPQHF. The CDR3 DNA sequence: TGTGCCAGCAGCCGATATAGCAATCAGCCCCAGCACTTT. Together with reference TRBV11-2 and TRBJ1-5, the CDR3 gives the full variable domain: EAGVAQSPRYKIIEKRQSVAFWCNPISGHATLYWYQQILGQGPKLLIQFQNNGVVDDSQLPKDRFSAERLKGVDSTLKIQPAKLEDSAVYLCASSRYSNQPQHFGDGTRLSIL.

The table lists this clone with a few counts. This sequence joins TRBV6-1 and TRBJ2-5, with 11 bases fitting TRBD1. Germline loops: CDR1 MNHNS, CDR2 SASEGT. J was trimmed by 5 bases and V by 1 base; bases with no gene match: 3. CDR3 size: 15 residues. The CDR3 protein is CASSEGGQGGETQYF. CDR3 nucleotide sequence: TGTGCCAGCAGTGAAGGGGGACAGGGGGGGGAGACCCAGTACTTC.

The table lists this clone with a few counts. The chain links TRBV2 to TRBJ1-6, with D uncertain. The V end was cut by 4 bases, the J end by 10 bases, with 14 bases between. Germline values: CDR1 SNHLY, CDR2 FYNNEI. The CDR3 covers 14 residues. The CDR3 reads CASSGSPLVSPLHF. For the CDR3, the DNA is TGTGCCAGCAGTGGATCCCCGCTAGTATCACCCCTCCACTTT.

This clone has more than one count but fewer than ten. The CDR3 sequence: CASSAQGAGNSPLHF. The CDR3 DNA sequence: TGTGCCAGCAGCGCTCAGGGGGCCGGGAATTCACCCCTCCACTTT. V gene TRBV5-4 combines with J gene TRBJ1-6; 8 nucleotides line up with TRBD1. The germline CDR1 and CDR2 sequences are SGHNT and YYREEE (reference sequence). The V segment lost 4 bases and the J segment 7 bases; nucleotides outside the gene matches: 7. The CDR3 is made up of 15 amino acids.

As concerns this clone: Sequence at one end of the junction differs from germline and may be a read error. The chain is built from TRBV6-1 and TRBJ2-7, with 10 bases lining up with TRBD1. Germline V gene data show CDR1 as MNHNS and CDR2 as SASEGT. This CDR3 has 15 amino acids. CDR3 DNA sequence: TGTGCCAGCAGTGAAGCTGGGACAGGGGCTTACGAGCGGTACTTC. As protein: CASSEAGTGAYERYF.

This clone has just a few counts. This rearrangement joins TRBV11-2 to TRBJ1-3; 7 bases are shared with TRBD1. Losses at the gene ends were 5 bases for V and 6 bases for J; bases not matched to a gene: 7. Germline V gene sequence: CDR1 SGHAT, CDR2 FQNNGV. The CDR3 is 14 residues long. The CDR3 nucleotides are TGTGCCAGCAGCCCCTTTGGACAGGCAAACACCATATATTTT. Translation: CASSPFGQANTIYF.

The chain recombines TRBV28 with TRBJ1-4; D not resolved. Deletions cut 3 bases from V and 8 bases from J, with 7 bases between. In germline, CDR1 is MDHEN, CDR2 SYDVKM. This CDR3 region has 12 residues. CDR3 residues: CASSFLQEKLFF. The CDR3 DNA follows: TGTGCCAGCAGTTTCTTACAGGAAAAACTGTTTTTT. Based on the CDR3 plus reference TRBV28 and TRBJ1-4, the full variable domain is DVKVTQSSRYLVKRTGEKVFLECVQDMDHENMFWYRQDPGLGLRLIYFSYDVKMKEKGDIPEGYSVSREKKERFSLILESASTNQTSMYLCASSFLQEKLFFGSGTQLSVL.

This clone showed up just a few times. The CDR3 DNA is TGTGCCAGTAGTATCACAGGGGCAATTGGAGAACTGTTTTTT. Protein: CASSITGAIGELFF. The chain joins TRBV19 to TRBJ1-4; 7 bases fit TRBD1. V lost 3 bases, J lost 12 bases, and 10 bases stayed unmatched. The CDR3 length is 14 residues. CDR1 and CDR2 (germline): LNHDA, SQIVND (reference sequence). Supplemented by reference TRBV19 and TRBJ1-4, the full variable domain reads DGGITQSPKYLFRKEGQNVTLSCEQNLNHDAMYWYRQDPGQGLRLIYYSQIVNDFQKGDIAEGYSVSREKKESFPLTVTSAQKNPTAFYLCASSITGAIGELFFGSGTQLSVL.

This clone has just a few counts. The chain is built from TRBV6-5 and TRBJ1-2; a weak D match, TRBD1 (5 bases). The CDR3 contains 15 residues. Deletions cut 2 bases from V and 4 bases from J, with 14 bases between. Germline V gene lookup returns CDR1 MNHEY and CDR2 SVGAGI. The CDR3 bases are TGTGCCAGCAGTTACGGGGCCCAGGCAGTCTATGGCTACACCTTC. Translated: CASSYGAQAVYGYTF.

The rearrangement links TRBV2 to TRBJ2-3; 14 nucleotides agree with TRBD2. The junction had 10 bases not matched to a gene; V was cut back by 6 bases and J by 2 bases. The CDR3 has 18 residues. Germline lookup yields CDR1 SNHLY and CDR2 FYNNEI. As DNA, the CDR3 is TGTGCCAGCAGCGAAAGACTAGCGGGGGGGCCTGACACAGATACGCAGTATTTT. Amino acids: CASSERLAGGPDTDTQYF. The whole variable domain, remainder taken from reference TRBV2 and TRBJ2-3, is EPEVTQTPSHQVTQMGQEVILRCVPISNHLYFYWYRQILGQKVEFLVSFYNNEISEKSEIFDDQFSVERPDGSNFTLKIRSTKLEDSAMYFCASSERLAGGPDTDTQYFGPGTRLTVL.

This clone occurred a few times. The rearrangement uses TRBV12-5 and TRBJ2-2; 10 nucleotides agree with TRBD2. The germline gives CDR1 LGHNT, CDR2 FRNRAP. The CDR3 spans 16 residues. V lost 1 base to trimming and J lost 2 bases; unmatched junction nucleotides: 1. CDR3 sequence reads: CASGLGTSGNTGELFF. In DNA, the CDR3 is TGTGCTAGTGGTTTGGGGACTAGCGGTAACACCGGGGAGCTGTTTTTT.

The rearrangement joins TRBV6-1 to TRBJ1-4; 8 nucleotides agree with TRBD1. The CDR3 is 14 amino acids. The ends lost 1 base at V and 6 bases at J; junction bases unmatched: 1. Germline V CDR1 and CDR2: MNHNS, SASEGT. CDR3 amino acids: CASSEVGQDEKLFF. CDR3 sequence (DNA): TGTGCCAGCAGTGAAGTGGGACAGGATGAAAAACTGTTTTTT.

The chain is built from TRBV28 and TRBJ2-5; TRBD1 matches at 8 bases. This CDR3 has 13 amino acids. The germline V gene has CDR1 MDHEN and CDR2 SYDVKM. Trimming cost V 7 bases and J 6 bases; bases outside gene matches: 7. As DNA, the CDR3 is TGTGCCAGCACCGTCACAGGGGGGAAGACCCAGTACTTC. Translating it yields CASTVTGGKTQYF.